This T cell receptor (beta chain) emerged from a study of blood T cell repertoires in COVID-19. The overall study: PBMCs, B-cell-depleted T cells, or T cells provided the cDNA or gDNA that made up the material.

There are 14 residues in the CDR3. Trimming took 4 bases from V and 4 from J, leaving 11 bases between them. Germline V gene sequence: CDR1 LGHDT, CDR2 YNNKEL (reference sequence). In the study's own analysis: Estimation of nucleated cell counts was performed using reference gene primer amplification. Generated by immunoSEQ multiplex PCR, the TCRdb table keeps only in-frame clones and is missing some. The V and J calls and clone size are taken from that table; D and trimming were inferred from the DNA. This table holds 300,000 to 400,000 clones, more than 75% found once. The sequenced material came from peripheral blood. The receptor comes from a woman aged 18-35 years who had recovered from COVID-19. The chain carries TRBV3-1 (or the pseudogene TRBV3-2) and TRBJ2-1, with D perhaps matching TRBD2 (6 bases). DNA for the CDR3: TGTGCCAGCAGCCTCAGGGCGGGATACAATGAGCAGTTCTTC. Encoded protein: CASSLRAGYNEQFF.